Listed below are T cell receptor beta chains from one sample, sequenced in a study of blood T cell repertoires in COVID-19. Repertoires were generated with immunoSEQ multiplex PCR, while TCRdb's copy carries only in-frame clones and drops some. The sample carries about 55,000 clones, more than 60% recorded once. The sequenced sample was peripheral blood. The receptors stem from a woman aged 70 to 79 with acute or convalescent COVID-19. Each CDR3 is given without its conserved first and last residue. D genes are given only for firm matches.

>TRBJ2-3|TRBV11-2|-
ASSLLNPGSLVDTQY
>TRBJ2-1|TRBV12-5|TRBD2
ASGSPGAGVSYNEQF
>TRBJ2-1|TRBV5-1|-
ASSSGTERGEQF
>TRBJ1-1|TRBV5-1|-
ASSPPYDNEAF
>TRBJ1-1|TRBV6-6|-
ASKAPGRGEAF
>TRBJ1-2|TRBV9|TRBD1
ASSGTGNVAGGYT
>TRBJ1-2|TRBV9|TRBD1
ASSFAGTGKGYT
>TRBJ2-4|TRBV18|TRBD1
ASSLPTGAAIAKNIQY
>TRBJ1-2|TRBV3-1/TRBV3-2|-
ASSQDRPTATGMGGYT
>TRBJ1-1|TRBV7-9|TRBD1
ASSLGQGKVTEAF
>TRBJ1-4|TRBV4-2|-
ASSQPGVSEKLF
>TRBJ2-4|TRBV30|TRBD2
AWSGGGLIAKNIQY
>TRBJ1-3|TRBV2|-
ASSHTESPGNTIY
>TRBJ2-1|TRBV7-6|TRBD2
ASSLAGGGRSSYNEQF
>TRBJ1-4|TRBV7-9|TRBD1
ASSRGQGQKLF
>TRBJ1-6|TRBV30|-
AWSKGGDSPLH
>TRBJ1-5|TRBV30|-
AWSVKGLSNQPQH
>TRBJ1-3|TRBV9|TRBD1
ASSLDRGGYTIY
>TRBJ1-2|TRBV7-8|-
ASSLQEGNYGYT
>TRBJ1-3|TRBV5-5|-
ASSLAPAGASGNTIY
>TRBJ1-1|TRBV14|TRBD1
ASSQQTGRNTEAF
>TRBJ2-5|TRBV18|TRBD1
ASSPPTGARETQY
>TRBJ2-7|TRBV7-2|-
ASSPVGGAYEQY
>TRBJ2-7|TRBV27|-
ASSLKGGDFYEQY
>TRBJ1-4|TRBV9|-
ASSVASGANEKLF
>TRBJ1-1|TRBV6-1|-
ASSEGGPEAF
>TRBJ1-6|TRBV19|-
ASSPGVVRGSPLH
>TRBJ2-7|TRBV12-5|-
ASVPGKIANSYEQY
>TRBJ1-1|TRBV18|-
ASSPGSFEAF
>TRBJ1-1|TRBV27|-
ASSSTRRRAEAF
>TRBJ1-6|TRBV5-1|-
ASSLGVRDSPLH
>TRBJ1-1|TRBV14|TRBD1
ASRGTGGGSTEAF
>TRBJ2-1|TRBV18|-
ASSPPSPPGGGNEQF
>TRBJ1-2|TRBV19|-
ASMMGRGYGYT
>TRBJ1-3|TRBV12-3/TRBV12-4|-
ASSLSSGNTIY
>TRBJ1-1|TRBV6-5|TRBD1
ASKEQGTNTEAF
>TRBJ1-2|TRBV5-1|TRBD1
ASSLGQGGYGYT